This T cell receptor (beta chain) was profiled in a study of human T cells and chemical hapten exposure. TCRdb analysed the RACE reads with MiXCR anew, one entry per CDR3 protein. The table includes 80,000 to 95,000 distinct CDR3 sequences, 8% to 10% detected once. The sample's time point: pre-sensitization, week 0. Indicated treatment: therapeutic diphenylcyclopropenone sensitization with weekly scalp DPC. Material: whole blood, obtained in connection with sensitization to the hapten diphenylcyclopropenone (DPC). This receptor was identified in a woman between 35 and 50 years old with alopecia areata. Some clones in this sample may be carry-over from other donors' samples.

The CDR3 DNA sequence: TGTGCCAGCAGCTCACAGGGGGCCTACGAGCAGTACTTC. This translates into CASSSQGAYEQYF. The chain couples TRBV6-2 or TRBV6-3 to TRBJ2-7, with TRBD1 matching 8 bases. The CDR3 spans 13 residues. The trim removed 6 bases at V and 2 bases at J, leaving 3 bases unmatched. Germline V gives CDR1 MNHEY, CDR2 SVGEGT.